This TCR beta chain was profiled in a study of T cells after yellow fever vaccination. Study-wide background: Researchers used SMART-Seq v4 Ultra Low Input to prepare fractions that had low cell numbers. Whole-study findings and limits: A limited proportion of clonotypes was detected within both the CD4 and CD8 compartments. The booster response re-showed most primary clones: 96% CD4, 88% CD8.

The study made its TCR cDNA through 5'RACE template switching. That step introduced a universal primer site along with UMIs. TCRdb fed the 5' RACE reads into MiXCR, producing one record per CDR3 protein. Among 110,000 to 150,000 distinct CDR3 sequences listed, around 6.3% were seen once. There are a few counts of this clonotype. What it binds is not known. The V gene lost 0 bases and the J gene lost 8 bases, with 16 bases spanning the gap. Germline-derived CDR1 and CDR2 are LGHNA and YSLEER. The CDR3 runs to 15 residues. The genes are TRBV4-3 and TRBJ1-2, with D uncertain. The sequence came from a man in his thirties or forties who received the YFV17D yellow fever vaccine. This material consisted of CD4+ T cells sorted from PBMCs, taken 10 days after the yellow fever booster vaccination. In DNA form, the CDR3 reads TGCGCCAGCAGCCAAGACTACTACTCCATGGGAGGCTACACCTTC. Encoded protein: CASSQDYYSMGGYTF.